Listed below are T cell receptor beta chains from one sample, sequenced in a study of blood T cell repertoires in COVID-19. Libraries were prepared by immunoSEQ multiplex PCR; TCRdb keeps only in-frame clonotypes and omits some of them. In the table there are more than 150,000 clones, 75% to 85% of which are singletons. Sequencing used peripheral blood. The receptors derive from a woman older than 75 with COVID-19, enrolled during active disease. The CDR3 runs from the conserved cysteine through the conserved F or W. A D gene is named only where the DNA matches it firmly. Where a row states a size, it is once, few, many or the class of an expanded clone; other rows omit it.

cdr3_nt: TGTGCCAGCAGCTTTACAGGGAATGTACACAATGAGCAGTTCTTC
cdr3_aa: CASSFTGNVHNEQFF
clone_size: -
d_call: -
v_call: TRBV7-8
j_call: TRBJ2-1

cdr3_nt: TGTGCCAGCAGCAGAATACAGGGGGCAGGCGGCTACACCTTC
cdr3_aa: CASSRIQGAGGYTF
clone_size: few
d_call: TRBD1
v_call: TRBV7-2
j_call: TRBJ1-2

cdr3_nt: TGTGCCAGCAGCTTAGTCGGGACTAGCGTCGACGAGCAGTACTTC
cdr3_aa: CASSLVGTSVDEQYF
clone_size: -
d_call: TRBD2
v_call: TRBV7-2
j_call: TRBJ2-7

cdr3_nt: TGTGCCAGTAGACCGGGACAGTATAGCAATCAGCCCCAGCATTTT
cdr3_aa: CASRPGQYSNQPQHF
clone_size: few
d_call: TRBD1
v_call: TRBV6-6
j_call: TRBJ1-5

cdr3_nt: TGTGCCAGTAGCTACAGCATCCTATATTACGAGCAGTACTTC
cdr3_aa: CASSYSILYYEQYF
clone_size: -
d_call: -
v_call: TRBV19
j_call: TRBJ2-7

cdr3_nt: TGTGCCAGCAGCTCCGGACAGGGCACTGAAGCTTTCTTT
cdr3_aa: CASSSGQGTEAFF
clone_size: -
d_call: TRBD1
v_call: TRBV5-4
j_call: TRBJ1-1

cdr3_nt: TGTGCCAGCAGTTTCGCAGCCGAAGGATTCATAGCCACCTACGAGCAGTACTTC
cdr3_aa: CASSFAAEGFIATYEQYF
clone_size: -
d_call: -
v_call: TRBV28
j_call: TRBJ2-7

cdr3_nt: TGTGCCAGCAGCCAAGGCGGCCTTTACCCTACTAACTATGGCTACACCTTC
cdr3_aa: CASSQGGLYPTNYGYTF
clone_size: -
d_call: -
v_call: TRBV3-1/TRBV3-2
j_call: TRBJ1-2

cdr3_nt: TGTGCCAGCAGCTTAGGCGGGAGGGGTTTCTCCTACAATGAGCAGTTCTTC
cdr3_aa: CASSLGGRGFSYNEQFF
clone_size: -
d_call: TRBD2
v_call: TRBV7-8
j_call: TRBJ2-1

cdr3_nt: TGTGCCACCAGCAGACATTCAGGGTCTCTCCAGCCCCAGCATTTT
cdr3_aa: CATSRHSGSLQPQHF
clone_size: -
d_call: -
v_call: TRBV15
j_call: TRBJ1-5

cdr3_nt: TGTGCCAGCAGCCCCCGGGGACAGGGAAATTCACCCCTCCACTTT
cdr3_aa: CASSPRGQGNSPLHF
clone_size: few
d_call: TRBD1
v_call: TRBV6-2/TRBV6-3
j_call: TRBJ1-6

cdr3_nt: TGTGCCAGCAGCCCCACGACTAGCGGGAGGGGATACCGCACAGATACGCAGTATTTT
cdr3_aa: CASSPTTSGRGYRTDTQYF
clone_size: few
d_call: TRBD2
v_call: TRBV3-1/TRBV3-2
j_call: TRBJ2-3

cdr3_nt: TGTGCCAGCAGCCGGGTGACAGGGGCTGGTAATTCACCCCTCCACTTT
cdr3_aa: CASSRVTGAGNSPLHF
clone_size: -
d_call: TRBD1
v_call: TRBV5-5
j_call: TRBJ1-6

cdr3_nt: TGTGGGTCAGGGACTAGCTCCTACGAGCAGTACTTC
cdr3_aa: CGSGTSSYEQYF
clone_size: once
d_call: TRBD2
v_call: TRBV28
j_call: TRBJ2-7

cdr3_nt: TGTGCCAGCAGCTCCTATACAGGGGGCACAGATACGCAGTATTTT
cdr3_aa: CASSSYTGGTDTQYF
clone_size: few
d_call: TRBD1
v_call: TRBV7-9
j_call: TRBJ2-3

cdr3_nt: TGTGCCAGCCTTGGGGGGAGGTTCACCGGGGAGCTGTTTTTT
cdr3_aa: CASLGGRFTGELFF
clone_size: -
d_call: -
v_call: TRBV2
j_call: TRBJ2-2

cdr3_nt: TGTGCCAGCAGCCAAGCGGGACAGCTAAACTATGGCTACACCTTC
cdr3_aa: CASSQAGQLNYGYTF
clone_size: -
d_call: TRBD1
v_call: TRBV4-2
j_call: TRBJ1-2

cdr3_nt: TGTGCCAGTAGTATATGGGGACTAGCGGGCTTTGGAAGTACCGGGGAGCTGTTTTTT
cdr3_aa: CASSIWGLAGFGSTGELFF
clone_size: -
d_call: TRBD2
v_call: TRBV19
j_call: TRBJ2-2

cdr3_nt: TGTGCCACCAGTGAGAGGGACAAGAACCTCAACACCGGGGAGCTGTTTTTT
cdr3_aa: CATSERDKNLNTGELFF
clone_size: -
d_call: -
v_call: TRBV24-1
j_call: TRBJ2-2

cdr3_nt: TGCGCCAGCAGCTTGGCTCAGGGGAATGACATTCAGTACTTC
cdr3_aa: CASSLAQGNDIQYF
clone_size: few
d_call: -
v_call: TRBV5-1
j_call: TRBJ2-4

cdr3_nt: TGTGCCTGGAGTAAGGAAGGTTACGGGGGAGCCAAAAACATTCAGTACTTC
cdr3_aa: CAWSKEGYGGAKNIQYF
clone_size: -
d_call: -
v_call: TRBV30
j_call: TRBJ2-4

cdr3_nt: TGCGCCAGCAGTTACAAGATCCGAGGAGGCGGAGACCTCCTTAGGGCTTTCTTT
cdr3_aa: CASSYKIRGGGDLLRAFF
clone_size: -
d_call: -
v_call: TRBV4-1
j_call: TRBJ1-1

cdr3_nt: TGCGCCAGCAGCCCGACGGGGGGGAGGACCTACGAGCAGTACTTC
cdr3_aa: CASSPTGGRTYEQYF
clone_size: -
d_call: TRBD2
v_call: TRBV5-1
j_call: TRBJ2-7

cdr3_nt: TGCGCCAGCAGCCAAGGGGACAGGGGCGGGTACGAGCAGTACTTC
cdr3_aa: CASSQGDRGGYEQYF
clone_size: -
d_call: TRBD1
v_call: TRBV4-3
j_call: TRBJ2-7

cdr3_nt: TGTGCCAGCAGTATCACTAGCGGGAGGGCCTCCTACGAGCAGTACTTC
cdr3_aa: CASSITSGRASYEQYF
clone_size: -
d_call: TRBD2
v_call: TRBV27
j_call: TRBJ2-7

cdr3_nt: TGTGCCAGCAGCTTAGGTAGCGGGGTCTCCTACGAGCAGTACTTC
cdr3_aa: CASSLGSGVSYEQYF
clone_size: -
d_call: TRBD2
v_call: TRBV7-6
j_call: TRBJ2-7

cdr3_nt: TGTGCCAGCAGCCAAGGGACAGGGTACTACGAGCAGTACTTC
cdr3_aa: CASSQGTGYYEQYF
clone_size: -
d_call: TRBD1
v_call: TRBV14
j_call: TRBJ2-7

cdr3_nt: TGTGCCAGCAGTTACCTGGGACAGTCCTACGAGCAGTACTTC
cdr3_aa: CASSYLGQSYEQYF
clone_size: once
d_call: TRBD1
v_call: TRBV6-5
j_call: TRBJ2-7